Given below is one T cell receptor (beta chain) in context. Libraries were prepared by immunoSEQ multiplex PCR; TCRdb keeps only in-frame clonotypes and omits some of them. The top ten clones hold around 6.5% of a sample with around 87,000 clones, roughly four fifths of them seen once. This sample is part of a study of glioma-infiltrating T cells after dendritic cell vaccination. Regarding time point: after dendritic cell vaccination, including at tumor progression/relapse. The sequencing here drew on blood, taken after dendritic cell vaccination. The source is a human donor with glioblastoma.

CDR3 amino acids: CAWNSGKNTEAFF. The CDR3 DNA follows: TGTGCCTGGAACAGCGGTAAGAACACTGAAGCTTTCTTT. J is TRBJ1-1 and V is TRBV30; D gene uncertain. From germline, CDR1 is GTSNPN and CDR2 SVGIG (reference sequence). This CDR3 is built from 13 residues. Trimming pared 4 bases from V and 1 base from J, leaving 10 bases between.